Listed below are T cell receptor beta chains from one sample, sequenced in a study of cytomegalovirus exposure and HLA in healthy donors. Some clones are missing from TCRdb's copy, which holds only in-frame ones; the method was immunoSEQ multiplex PCR. The data show approximately 100,000 clones, roughly 85% seen once. Sequencing was carried out using PBMCs. The receptor source for this set is a middle-aged woman in good health and CMV-seronegative. Both conserved end residues are part of each CDR3. Fields, in order: J gene, D gene, clone size, CDR3 length, V gene, CDR3 DNA, CDR3 protein. The D gene is left open where the match is weak. Some rows have no size entry. The others give once, few or many, or a class for an expanded clone.

j_gene: TRBJ1-5; d_gene: NA; abundance: NA; len: 15; v_gene: TRBV27; CDR3nt: TGTGCCAGCAGCTCTCTGGGCCTCCGTGGTCAGCCCCAGCATTTT; CDR3aa: CASSSLGLRGQPQHF
j_gene: TRBJ1-1; d_gene: TRBD1; abundance: NA; len: 15; v_gene: TRBV7-2; CDR3nt: TGTGCCAGCAGCCCCCGACAGGGCCTGAACACTGAAGCTTTCTTT; CDR3aa: CASSPRQGLNTEAFF
j_gene: TRBJ2-1; d_gene: TRBD2; abundance: NA; len: 15; v_gene: TRBV19; CDR3nt: TGTGCCAGTAGTATACTAGCGGGAGACTACAATGAGCAGTTCTTC; CDR3aa: CASSILAGDYNEQFF
j_gene: TRBJ1-1; d_gene: NA; abundance: NA; len: 15; v_gene: TRBV18; CDR3nt: TGTGCCAGCTCACCGCGGGCAAACATGAACACTGAAGCTTTCTTT; CDR3aa: CASSPRANMNTEAFF
j_gene: TRBJ1-1; d_gene: NA; abundance: NA; len: 17; v_gene: TRBV18; CDR3nt: TGTGCCAGCTCACCTCCCGACAGGCTCCTATCGAGCACTGAAGCTTTCTTT; CDR3aa: CASSPPDRLLSSTEAFF
j_gene: TRBJ1-4; d_gene: NA; abundance: NA; len: 15; v_gene: TRBV5-6; CDR3nt: TGTGCCAGCAGCCCGGGAGGGGGGGGAGCTGAAAAACTGTTTTTT; CDR3aa: CASSPGGGGAEKLFF
j_gene: TRBJ2-5; d_gene: TRBD2; abundance: NA; len: 17; v_gene: TRBV2; CDR3nt: TGTGCCAGCAGTGAATGGCGGGAGGGCCGGGTTCTGGAGACCCAGTACTTC; CDR3aa: CASSEWREGRVLETQYF
j_gene: TRBJ1-5; d_gene: NA; abundance: NA; len: 15; v_gene: TRBV23-1; CDR3nt: TGCGCCAGCCTCAGTCACTCAGGGAACAATCAGCCCCAGCATTTT; CDR3aa: CASLSHSGNNQPQHF
j_gene: TRBJ2-3; d_gene: TRBD2; abundance: few; len: 20; v_gene: TRBV5-5; CDR3nt: TGTGCCAGCAGCTTGGTACCCACTAGCGGGGGGCTATCTGACACAGATACGCAGTATTTT; CDR3aa: CASSLVPTSGGLSDTDTQYF
j_gene: TRBJ2-5; d_gene: NA; abundance: NA; len: 13; v_gene: TRBV11-3; CDR3nt: TGTGCCAGCAGCTTCGACAGTCAAGAGACCCAGTACTTC; CDR3aa: CASSFDSQETQYF
j_gene: TRBJ2-5; d_gene: NA; abundance: NA; len: 11; v_gene: TRBV7-2; CDR3nt: TGTGCCAGCAGCCCCCTGGGCGCCCAGTACTTC; CDR3aa: CASSPLGAQYF
j_gene: TRBJ1-1; d_gene: NA; abundance: NA; len: 12; v_gene: TRBV5-5; CDR3nt: TGTGCCAGCAGTCACACAGGGACTGAAGCTTTCTTT; CDR3aa: CASSHTGTEAFF